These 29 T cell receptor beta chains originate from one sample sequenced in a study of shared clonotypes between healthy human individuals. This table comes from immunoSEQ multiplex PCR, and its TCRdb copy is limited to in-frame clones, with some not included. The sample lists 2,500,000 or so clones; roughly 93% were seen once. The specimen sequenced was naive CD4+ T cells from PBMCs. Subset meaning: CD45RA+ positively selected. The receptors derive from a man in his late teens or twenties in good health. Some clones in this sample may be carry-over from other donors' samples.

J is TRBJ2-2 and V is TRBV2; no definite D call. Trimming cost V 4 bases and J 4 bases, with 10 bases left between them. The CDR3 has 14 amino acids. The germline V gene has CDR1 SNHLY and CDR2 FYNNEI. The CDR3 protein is CASSGTGFTGELFF. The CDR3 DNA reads TGTGCCAGCAGTGGAACCGGGTTCACCGGGGAGCTGTTTTTT.

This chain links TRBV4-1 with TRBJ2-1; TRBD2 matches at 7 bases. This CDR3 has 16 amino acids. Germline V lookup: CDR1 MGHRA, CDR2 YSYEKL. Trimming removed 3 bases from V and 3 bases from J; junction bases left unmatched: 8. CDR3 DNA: TGCGCCAGCAGCCAGCCGGGGAGGGCGGTCTACAATGAGCAGTTCTTC. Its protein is CASSQPGRAVYNEQFF.

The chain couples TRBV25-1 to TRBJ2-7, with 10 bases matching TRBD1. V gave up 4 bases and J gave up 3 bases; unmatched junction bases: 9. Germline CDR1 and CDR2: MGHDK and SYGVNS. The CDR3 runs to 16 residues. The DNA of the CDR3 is TGTGCCAGCAGTGCGCTTGGGACAGGGGAATTCTACGAGCAGTACTTC. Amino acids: CASSALGTGEFYEQYF.

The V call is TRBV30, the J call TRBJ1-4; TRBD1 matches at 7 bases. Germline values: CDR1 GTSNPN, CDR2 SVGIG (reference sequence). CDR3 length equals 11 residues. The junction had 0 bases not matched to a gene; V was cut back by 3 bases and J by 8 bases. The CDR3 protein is CAWRGQEKLFF. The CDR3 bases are TGTGCCTGGAGGGGACAGGAAAAACTGTTTTTT.

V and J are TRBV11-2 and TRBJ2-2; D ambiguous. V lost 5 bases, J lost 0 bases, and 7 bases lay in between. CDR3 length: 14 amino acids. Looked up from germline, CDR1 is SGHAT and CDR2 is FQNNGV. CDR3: CASSAQTNTGELFF. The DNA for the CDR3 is TGTGCCAGCAGCGCCCAAACGAACACCGGGGAGCTGTTTTTT.

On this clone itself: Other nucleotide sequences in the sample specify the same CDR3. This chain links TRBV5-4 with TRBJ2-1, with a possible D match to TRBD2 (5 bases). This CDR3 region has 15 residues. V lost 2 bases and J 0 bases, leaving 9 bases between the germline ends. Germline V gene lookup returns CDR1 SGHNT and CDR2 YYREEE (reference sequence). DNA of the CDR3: TGTGCCAGCAGCTTCTCGGGAAGCTCCTACAATGAGCAGTTCTTC. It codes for CASSFSGSSYNEQFF. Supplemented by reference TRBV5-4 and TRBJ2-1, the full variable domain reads ETGVTQSPTHLIKTRGQQVTLRCSSQSGHNTVSWYQQALGQGPQFIFQYYREEENGRGNFPPRFSGLQFPNYSSELNVNALELDDSALYLCASSFSGSSYNEQFFGPGTRLTVL.

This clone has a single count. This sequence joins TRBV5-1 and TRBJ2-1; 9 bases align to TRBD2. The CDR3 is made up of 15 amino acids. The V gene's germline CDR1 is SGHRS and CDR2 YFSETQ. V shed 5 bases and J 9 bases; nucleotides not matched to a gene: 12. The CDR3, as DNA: TGCGCCAGCAGACCGACTAGCGGAGCCTGGGGTGAGCAGTTCTTC. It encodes CASRPTSGAWGEQFF. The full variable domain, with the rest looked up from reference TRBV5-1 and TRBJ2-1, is KAGVTQTPRYLIKTRGQQVTLSCSPISGHRSVSWYQQTPGQGLQFLFEYFSETQRNKGNFPGRFSGRQFSNSRSEMNVSTLELGDSALYLCASRPTSGAWGEQFFGPGTRLTVL.

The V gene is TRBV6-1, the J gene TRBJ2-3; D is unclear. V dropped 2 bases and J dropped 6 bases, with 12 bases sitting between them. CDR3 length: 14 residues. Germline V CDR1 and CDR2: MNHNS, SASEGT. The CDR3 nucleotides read TGTGCCAGCAGTGAACGGGCGGTGGGGGATACGCAGTATTTT. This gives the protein CASSERAVGDTQYF.

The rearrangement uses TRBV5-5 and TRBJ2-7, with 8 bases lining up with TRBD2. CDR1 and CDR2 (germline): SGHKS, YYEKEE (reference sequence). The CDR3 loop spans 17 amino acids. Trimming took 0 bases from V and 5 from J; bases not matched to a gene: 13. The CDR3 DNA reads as TGTGCCAGCAGCTTGGTAAGCGGGAGAGGGGGGAACCACGAGCAGTACTTC. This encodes CASSLVSGRGGNHEQYF.

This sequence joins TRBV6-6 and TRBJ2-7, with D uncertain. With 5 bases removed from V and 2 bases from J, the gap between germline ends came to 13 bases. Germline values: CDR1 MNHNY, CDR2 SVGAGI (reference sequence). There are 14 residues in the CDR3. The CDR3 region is CASSVSQSTYEQYF. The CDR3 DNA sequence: TGTGCCAGCAGTGTGTCCCAGAGCACCTACGAGCAGTACTTC.

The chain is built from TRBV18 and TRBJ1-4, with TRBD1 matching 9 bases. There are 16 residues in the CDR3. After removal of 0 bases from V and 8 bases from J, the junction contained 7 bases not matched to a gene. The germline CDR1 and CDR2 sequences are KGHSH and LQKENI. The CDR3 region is CASSPPPGQGGEKLFF. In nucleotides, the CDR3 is TGTGCCAGCTCACCACCGCCGGGACAGGGAGGGGAAAAACTGTTTTTT.

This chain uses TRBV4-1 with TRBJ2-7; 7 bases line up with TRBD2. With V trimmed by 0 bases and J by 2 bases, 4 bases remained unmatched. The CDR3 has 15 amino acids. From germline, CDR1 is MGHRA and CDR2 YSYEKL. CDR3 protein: CASSQEPSGTYEQYF. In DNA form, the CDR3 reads TGCGCCAGCAGCCAAGAGCCTAGCGGCACCTACGAGCAGTACTTC.

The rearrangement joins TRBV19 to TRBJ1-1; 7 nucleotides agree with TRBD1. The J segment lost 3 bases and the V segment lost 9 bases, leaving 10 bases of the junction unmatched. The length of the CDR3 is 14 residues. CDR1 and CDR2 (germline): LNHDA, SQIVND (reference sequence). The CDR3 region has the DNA TGTGCCAGCCGGGGAGGGGGCGCCCACACTGAAGCTTTCTTT. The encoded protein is CASRGGGAHTEAFF.

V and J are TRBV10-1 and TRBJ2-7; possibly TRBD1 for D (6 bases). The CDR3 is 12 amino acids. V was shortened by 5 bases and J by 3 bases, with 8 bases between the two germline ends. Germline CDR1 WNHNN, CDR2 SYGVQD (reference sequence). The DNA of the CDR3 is TGCGCCAGCAGTTCACAGGGCTACGAGCAGTACTTC. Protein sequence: CASSSQGYEQYF.

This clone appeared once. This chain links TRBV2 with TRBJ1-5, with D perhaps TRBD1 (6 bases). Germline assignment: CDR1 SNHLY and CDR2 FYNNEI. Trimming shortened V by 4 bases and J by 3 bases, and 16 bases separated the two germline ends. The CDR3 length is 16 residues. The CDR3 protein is CASSVRGQGSNQPQHF. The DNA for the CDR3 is TGTGCCAGCAGTGTTCGGGGCCAGGGGTCCAATCAGCCCCAGCATTTT.

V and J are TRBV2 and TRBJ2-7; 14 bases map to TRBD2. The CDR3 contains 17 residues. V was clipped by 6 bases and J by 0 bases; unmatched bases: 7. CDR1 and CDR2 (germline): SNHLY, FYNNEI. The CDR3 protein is CASSARLAGGSSYEQYF. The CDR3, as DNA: TGTGCCAGCAGCGCGCGACTAGCGGGAGGGAGCTCCTACGAGCAGTACTTC.

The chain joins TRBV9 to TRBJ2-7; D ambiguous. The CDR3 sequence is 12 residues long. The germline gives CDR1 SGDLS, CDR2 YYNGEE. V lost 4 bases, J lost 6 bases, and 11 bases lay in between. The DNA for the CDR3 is TGTGCCAGCAGCTCCGGCACGGCCGAGCAGTACTTC. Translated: CASSSGTAEQYF.

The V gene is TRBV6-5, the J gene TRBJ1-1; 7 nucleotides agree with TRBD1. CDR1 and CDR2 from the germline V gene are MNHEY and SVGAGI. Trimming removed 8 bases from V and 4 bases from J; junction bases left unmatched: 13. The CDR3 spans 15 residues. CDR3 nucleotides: TGTGCCAGCGGGGCGACAGGGAGACCGGCCACTGAAGCTTTCTTT. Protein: CASGATGRPATEAFF.

The CDR3 nucleotides read TGTGCCAGCAGCTTAGGCCAGGGACGGTCAGATACGCAGTATTTT. This codes for CASSLGQGRSDTQYF. The J gene is TRBJ2-3, the V gene TRBV11-3, with D perhaps matching TRBD1 or TRBD2 (5 bases each). Germline V gene sequence: CDR1 SGHNT, CDR2 YENEEA. V was clipped by 1 base and J by 4 bases, with 12 bases between them. CDR3 length: 15 amino acids.

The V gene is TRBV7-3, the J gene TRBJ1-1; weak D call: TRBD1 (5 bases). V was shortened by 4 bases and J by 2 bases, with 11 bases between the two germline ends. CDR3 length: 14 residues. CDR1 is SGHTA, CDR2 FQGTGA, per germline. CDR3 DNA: TGTGCCAGCAGCTCGTCGACAGCAAACACTGAAGCTTTCTTT. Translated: CASSSSTANTEAFF.

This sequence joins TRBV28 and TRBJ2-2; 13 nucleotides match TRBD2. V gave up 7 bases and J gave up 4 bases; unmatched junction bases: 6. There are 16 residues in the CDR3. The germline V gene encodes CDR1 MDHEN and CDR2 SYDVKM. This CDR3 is CASTRRLAGGTGELFF. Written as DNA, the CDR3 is TGTGCCAGCACCAGGAGACTAGCGGGAGGCACCGGGGAGCTGTTTTTT.

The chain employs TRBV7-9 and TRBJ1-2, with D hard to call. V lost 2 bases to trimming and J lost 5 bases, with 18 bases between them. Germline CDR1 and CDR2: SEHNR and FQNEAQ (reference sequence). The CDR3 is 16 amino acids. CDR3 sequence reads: CASSLPRLFSTYGYTF. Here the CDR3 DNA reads TGTGCCAGCAGCTTACCGCGACTCTTCTCGACGTATGGCTACACCTTC.

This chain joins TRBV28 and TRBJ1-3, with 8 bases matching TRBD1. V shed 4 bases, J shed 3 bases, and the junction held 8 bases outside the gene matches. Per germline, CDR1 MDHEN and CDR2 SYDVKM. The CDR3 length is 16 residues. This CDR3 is CASSSSPDRDGNTIYF. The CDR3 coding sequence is TGTGCCAGCAGTTCCTCCCCGGACAGGGATGGAAACACCATATATTTT.

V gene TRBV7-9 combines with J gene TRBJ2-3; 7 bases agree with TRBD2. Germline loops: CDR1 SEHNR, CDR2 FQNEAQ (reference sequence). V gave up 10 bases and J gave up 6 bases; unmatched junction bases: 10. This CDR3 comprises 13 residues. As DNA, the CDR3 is TGTGCCACCGCTGGGCTAGCGGTGGATACGCAGTATTTT. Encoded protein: CATAGLAVDTQYF.

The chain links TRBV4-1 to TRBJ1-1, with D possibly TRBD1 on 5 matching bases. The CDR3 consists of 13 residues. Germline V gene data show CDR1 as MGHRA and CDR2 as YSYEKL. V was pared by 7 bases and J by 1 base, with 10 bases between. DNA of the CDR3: TGCGCCAGCACCTTGCAGGGGAACACTGAAGCTTTCTTT. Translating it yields CASTLQGNTEAFF.

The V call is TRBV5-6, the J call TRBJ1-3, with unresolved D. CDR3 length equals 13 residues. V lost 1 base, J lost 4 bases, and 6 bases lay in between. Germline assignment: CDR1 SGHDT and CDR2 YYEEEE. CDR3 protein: CASSLYKGNTIYF. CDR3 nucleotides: TGTGCCAGCAGCTTGTACAAAGGAAACACCATATATTTT. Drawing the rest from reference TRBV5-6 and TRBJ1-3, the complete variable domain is DAGVTQSPTHLIKTRGQQVTLRCSPKSGHDTVSWYQQALGQGPQFIFQYYEEEERQRGNFPDRFSGHQFPNYSSELNVNALLLGDSALYLCASSLYKGNTIYFGEGSWLTVV.

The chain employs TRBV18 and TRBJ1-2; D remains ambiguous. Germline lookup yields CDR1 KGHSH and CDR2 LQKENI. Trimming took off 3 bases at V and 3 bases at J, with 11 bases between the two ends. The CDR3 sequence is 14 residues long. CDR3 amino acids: CASSPPARDYGYTF. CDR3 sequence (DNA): TGTGCCAGCTCACCCCCAGCCAGAGACTATGGCTACACCTTC.

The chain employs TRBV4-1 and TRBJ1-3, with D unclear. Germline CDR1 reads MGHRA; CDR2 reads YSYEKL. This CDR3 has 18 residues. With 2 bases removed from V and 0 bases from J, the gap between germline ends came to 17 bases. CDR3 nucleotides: TGCGCCAGCAGCCAAACCGATTGGGAGCGGCGCTCTGGAAACACCATATATTTT. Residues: CASSQTDWERRSGNTIYF.

CDR3 sequence (DNA): TGTGCCTGGAGTGCCGGCGGTTCGGGCAACTATGGCTACACCTTC. Translated, it gives CAWSAGGSGNYGYTF. The chain carries TRBV30 and TRBJ1-2; D is undetermined. Trimming left V 1 base short and J 2 bases short, with 14 bases between. The germline gives CDR1 GTSNPN, CDR2 SVGIG (reference sequence). This CDR3 has 15 residues.